The clone carrying this T cell receptor beta chain has just a few counts. Its antigen is unidentified. The CDR3 is 13 amino acids. Germline V CDR1 and CDR2: SQVTM, ANQGSEA. Between the trimmed V and J ends, which lost 2 bases and 4 bases, there was a span of 11 bases. The source of the sample is a study of identical twins' blood T cells. The study's findings and limits: Top TCRbeta clonotypes were shared more with twin than unrelated donors.

The donors were healthy female monozygous twins, three pairs in total. Reared together, all three twin pairs probably met the same infectious agents and vaccines. TCRdb reprocessed the 5' RACE reads via MiXCR and lists one record per CDR3 protein. Of about 370,000 distinct CDR3 sequences detected, more than 25% appear once; the ten largest clones hold approximately 6.6%. The sequenced sample was PBMCs. The sequence was collected from a woman aged 18 to 55 in good health. The rearrangement uses TRBV29-1 and TRBJ1-2, with D possibly being TRBD1 (6 bases). This chain's CDR3 is CSVETGQLYGYTF. Written as DNA, the CDR3 is TGCAGCGTTGAAACCGGACAGCTCTATGGCTACACCTTC. Drawing the rest from reference TRBV29-1 and TRBJ1-2, the complete variable domain is SAVISQKPSRDICQRGTSLTIQCQVDSQVTMMFWYRQQPGQSLTLIATANQGSEATYESGFVIDKFPISRPNLTFSTLTVSNMSPEDSSIYLCSVETGQLYGYTFGSGTRLTVV.